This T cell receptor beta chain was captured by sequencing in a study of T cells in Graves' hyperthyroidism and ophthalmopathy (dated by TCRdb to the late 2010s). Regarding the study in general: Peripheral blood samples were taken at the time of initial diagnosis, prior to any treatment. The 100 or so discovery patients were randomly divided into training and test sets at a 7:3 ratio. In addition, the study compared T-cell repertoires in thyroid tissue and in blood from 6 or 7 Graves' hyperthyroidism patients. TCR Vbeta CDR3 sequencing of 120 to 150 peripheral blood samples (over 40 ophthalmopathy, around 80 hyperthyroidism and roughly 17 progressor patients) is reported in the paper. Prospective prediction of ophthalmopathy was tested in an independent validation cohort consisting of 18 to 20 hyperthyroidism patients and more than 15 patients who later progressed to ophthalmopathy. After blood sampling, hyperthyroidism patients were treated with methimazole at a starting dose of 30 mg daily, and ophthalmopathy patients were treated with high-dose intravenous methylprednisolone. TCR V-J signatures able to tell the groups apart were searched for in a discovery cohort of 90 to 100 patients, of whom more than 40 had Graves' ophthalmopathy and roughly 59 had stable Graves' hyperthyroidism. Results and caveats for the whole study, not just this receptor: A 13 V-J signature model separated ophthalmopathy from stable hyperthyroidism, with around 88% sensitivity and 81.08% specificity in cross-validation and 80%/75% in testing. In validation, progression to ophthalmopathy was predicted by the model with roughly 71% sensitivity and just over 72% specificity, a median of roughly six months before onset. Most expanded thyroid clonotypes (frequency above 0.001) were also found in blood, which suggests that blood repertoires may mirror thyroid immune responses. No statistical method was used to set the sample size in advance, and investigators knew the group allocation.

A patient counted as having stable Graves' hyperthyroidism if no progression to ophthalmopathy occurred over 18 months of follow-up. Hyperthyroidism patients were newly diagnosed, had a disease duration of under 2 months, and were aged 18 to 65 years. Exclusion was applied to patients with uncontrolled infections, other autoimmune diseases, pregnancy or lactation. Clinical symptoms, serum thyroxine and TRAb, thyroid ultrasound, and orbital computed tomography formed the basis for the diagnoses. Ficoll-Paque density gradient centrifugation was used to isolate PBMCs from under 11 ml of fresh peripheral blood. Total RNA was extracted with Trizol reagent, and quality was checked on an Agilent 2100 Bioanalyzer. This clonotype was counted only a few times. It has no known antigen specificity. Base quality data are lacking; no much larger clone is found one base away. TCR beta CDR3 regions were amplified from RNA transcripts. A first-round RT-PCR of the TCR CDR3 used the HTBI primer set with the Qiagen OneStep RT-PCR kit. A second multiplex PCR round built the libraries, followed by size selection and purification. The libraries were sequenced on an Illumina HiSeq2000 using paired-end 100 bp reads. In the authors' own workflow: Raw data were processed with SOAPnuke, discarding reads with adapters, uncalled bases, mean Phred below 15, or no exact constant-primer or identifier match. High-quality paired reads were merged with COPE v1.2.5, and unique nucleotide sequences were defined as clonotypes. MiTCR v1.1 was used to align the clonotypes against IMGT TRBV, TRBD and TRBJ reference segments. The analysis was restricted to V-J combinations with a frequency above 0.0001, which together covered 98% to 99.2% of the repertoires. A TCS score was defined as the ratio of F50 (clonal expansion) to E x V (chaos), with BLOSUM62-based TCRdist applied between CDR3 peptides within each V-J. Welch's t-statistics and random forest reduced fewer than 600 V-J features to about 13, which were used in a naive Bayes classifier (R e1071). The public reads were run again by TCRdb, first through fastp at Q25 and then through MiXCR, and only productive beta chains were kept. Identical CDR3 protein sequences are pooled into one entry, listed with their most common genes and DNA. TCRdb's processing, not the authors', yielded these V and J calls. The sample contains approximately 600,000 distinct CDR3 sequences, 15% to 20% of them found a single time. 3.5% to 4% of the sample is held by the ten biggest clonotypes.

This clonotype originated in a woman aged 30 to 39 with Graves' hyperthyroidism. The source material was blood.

The CDR3 sequence is CASSLGQGSNTEAFF. DNA sequence: TGTGCCAGCAGCCTCGGACAGGGTTCGAACACTGAAGCTTTCTTT. Recombination connected TRBV2 to TRBJ1-1; a stretch of 8 junction bases matches TRBD1. V loses 6 bases at its end and J loses 1 base; junction bases beyond the gene matches: 7. The germline V gene provides CDR1 SNHLY and CDR2 FYNNEI. The CDR3 goes from the cysteine to the phenylalanine over 15 residues. Only the CDR3 DNA stays, 45 bases, in frame from base 1. The full variable domain, with segments outside the CDR3 supplied by the reference TRBV2 and TRBJ1-1 proteins, appears as EPEVTQTPSHQVTQMGQEVILRCVPISNHLYFYWYRQILGQKVEFLVSFYNNEISEKSEIFDDQFSVERPDGSNFTLKIRSTKLEDSAMYFCASSLGQGSNTEAFFGQGTRLTVV.